The next 23 T cell receptor beta chains were all read from a single sample in a study of early T cells in non-severe SARS-CoV-2 infection. TCRdb re-called the 5' RACE reads through MiXCR, storing one row per CDR3 protein. The sample has about 80,000 distinct CDR3 sequences; around 8.7% are singletons. Sequencing was performed on whole blood. These receptors all come from an adult who was a healthcare worker with PCR-confirmed SARS-CoV-2 infection or an uninfected control (not recorded which).

This chain connects TRBV29-1 to TRBJ2-7; 10 nucleotides agree with TRBD2. The trim removed 3 bases at V and 6 bases at J, leaving 8 bases unmatched. Per germline, CDR1 SQVTM and CDR2 ANQGSEA. This CDR3 contains 14 residues. The DNA for the CDR3 is TGCAGCGTTGATAGGACTAGCGGAGGGGGCGAGCAGTACTTC. Its translation: CSVDRTSGGGEQYF.

With respect to this clonotype: A read error may be the cause here, since a much bigger clone is one base away. The chain has TRBV3-1 and TRBJ2-4; 7 positions match TRBD2. The CDR3 consists of 15 residues. Germline V gene sequence: CDR1 LGHDT, CDR2 YNNKEL (reference sequence). The CDR3 spells CASSQDLVGGPKRHF. CDR3 sequence (DNA): TGTGCCAGCAGCCAAGATCTAGTGGGAGGGCCAAAAAGGCACTTC.

In its sample, this clonotype was seen a few times. This chain links TRBV28 with TRBJ2-5, with D perhaps TRBD1 (6 bases). Trimming pared 7 bases from V and 1 base from J, leaving 13 bases between. This CDR3 is built from 14 residues. Per germline, CDR1 MDHEN and CDR2 SYDVKM. The CDR3 protein is CASMTGQLQETQYF. Written as DNA, the CDR3 is TGTGCCAGCATGACAGGTCAGCTCCAAGAGACCCAGTACTTC.

V usage is TRBV12-3 or TRBV12-4 and J usage is TRBJ2-1; no clear D. V dropped 3 bases and J dropped 7 bases, with 10 bases sitting between them. CDR3 length equals 13 residues. The CDR3 loop is CASSFFEGNEQFF. CDR3 in DNA: TGTGCCAGCAGTTTCTTCGAAGGAAATGAGCAGTTCTTC.

In this sample, this clonotype turned up many times. The rearrangement joins TRBV20-1 to TRBJ1-6; D is unclear. CDR1 is DFQATT, CDR2 SNEGSKA, per germline (reference sequence). V shed 3 bases and J shed 2 bases, with 11 bases lying between them. CDR3 size: 15 residues. In nucleotides, the CDR3 is TGCAGTGCTAGGCATCGTGAAACCTATAATTCACCCCTCCACTTT. It codes for CSARHRETYNSPLHF.

This clonotype was seen ten or more times. V is TRBV12-3 or TRBV12-4 and J is TRBJ2-1, with D perhaps given as TRBD1 or TRBD2 (5 bases each). This CDR3 is 14 amino acids long. V was pared by 6 bases and J by 10 bases, with 19 bases between. CDR3 coding DNA: TGTGCCAGCAGCCCCAGACGCGAGGGGATGGAGCAGTTCTTC. Its translation is CASSPRREGMEQFF.

In its sample, this clonotype was seen a few times. V and J are TRBV18 and TRBJ2-3; the D is unclear. Germline-derived CDR1 and CDR2 are KGHSH and LQKENI. Trimming took 2 bases from V and 0 from J, leaving 9 bases between them. The CDR3 consists of 15 residues. The chain's CDR3 is CASSPKAGSTDTQYF. CDR3 nucleotide sequence: TGTGCCAGCTCACCAAAGGCAGGAAGCACAGATACGCAGTATTTT.

This clonotype was detected only a few times. This chain connects TRBV25-1 to TRBJ2-2, with 8 bases fitting TRBD2. The ends lost 3 bases at V and 0 bases at J; junction bases unmatched: 3. The CDR3 is 16 amino acids. CDR1 and CDR2 (germline): MGHDK, SYGVNS. CDR3 in DNA: TGTGCCAGCAGTGACGCGGGACTAGCGAACACCGGGGAGCTGTTTTTT. Translation: CASSDAGLANTGELFF.

This clonotype was detected many times. V is TRBV7-8 and J is TRBJ2-7; 10 bases agree with TRBD2. CDR3 size: 15 residues. V lost 7 bases and J lost 2; bases outside the gene matches: 8. From germline, CDR1 is SGHVS and CDR2 FQNEAQ. CDR3 in amino acids: CASTVAGGRPYEQYF. DNA for the CDR3: TGTGCCAGCACCGTAGCGGGAGGACGGCCCTACGAGCAGTACTTC.

There are many counts of this clonotype. The CDR3 nucleotides read TGTGCCAGCAGTCCCCAACCAAGGGCTGGCTACACCTTC. Amino acids: CASSPQPRAGYTF. The chain couples TRBV2 to TRBJ1-2; D uncertain. The CDR3 consists of 13 residues. The V gene's germline CDR1 is SNHLY and CDR2 FYNNEI. Trimming left V 5 bases short and J 7 bases short, with 14 bases between. Supplemented by reference TRBV2 and TRBJ1-2, the full variable domain reads EPEVTQTPSHQVTQMGQEVILRCVPISNHLYFYWYRQILGQKVEFLVSFYNNEISEKSEIFDDQFSVERPDGSNFTLKIRSTKLEDSAMYFCASSPQPRAGYTFGSGTRLTVV.

V is TRBV28 and J is TRBJ2-5, with a possible D match to TRBD1 (6 bases). V dropped 6 bases and J dropped 3 bases, with 17 bases sitting between them. This CDR3 comprises 15 residues. CDR1 is MDHEN and CDR2 is SYDVKM in the germline V gene. The CDR3 sequence: CASSLWITGKETQYF. The CDR3 region has the DNA TGTGCCAGCAGCCTGTGGATTACAGGGAAAGAGACCCAGTACTTC.

This clonotype was detected only a few times. The V gene is TRBV7-2, the J gene TRBJ2-4; D possibly corresponds to TRBD2 (5 bases). Per the germline V gene, CDR1 is SGHTA and CDR2 is FQGNSA. With 1 base removed from V and 7 bases from J, the gap between germline ends came to 11 bases. This CDR3 is built from 14 residues. The CDR3 DNA reads TGTGCCAGCAGCTTAGAGGCTAGCAGCAACATTCAGTACTTC. The encoded protein is CASSLEASSNIQYF.

This clonotype showed up many times. V is TRBV27 and J is TRBJ2-3; D is ambiguous. This CDR3 region has 17 residues. Looked up from germline, CDR1 is MNHEY and CDR2 is SMNVEV (reference sequence). V was cut by 4 bases and J by 1 base, with 18 bases left in between. The chain's CDR3 is CASSSRRTTVGTDTQYF. CDR3 nucleotide sequence: TGTGCCAGCAGTTCCCGAAGGACCACCGTCGGCACAGATACGCAGTATTTT.

This clonotype was picked up many times. The rearrangement joins TRBV3-1 to TRBJ2-7, with D perhaps TRBD1 (6 bases). V gave up 6 bases and J gave up 2 bases, with 11 bases separating them. CDR1 is LGHDT, CDR2 YNNKEL, per germline (reference sequence). CDR3 length: 13 residues. CDR3: CASSPTGTYEQYF. CDR3 bases: TGTGCCAGCAGTCCAACAGGGACCTACGAGCAGTACTTC.

The chain recombines TRBV4-2 with TRBJ2-3; 11 bases are shared with TRBD1. The CDR3 is 17 residues long. The trim removed 3 bases at V and 4 bases at J, leaving 9 bases unmatched. Looked up from germline, CDR1 is LGHNA and CDR2 is YNFKEQ. CDR3 residues: CASSQLPGQGVSDTQYF. CDR3 nucleotides: TGTGCCAGCAGCCAGCTTCCGGGACAGGGGGTTTCAGATACGCAGTATTTT.

This clonotype appeared many times. The chain links TRBV7-9 to TRBJ2-3; maybe TRBD2 (5 bases). CDR3 length: 13 amino acids. Germline V gene sequence: CDR1 SEHNR, CDR2 FQNEAQ (reference sequence). Trimming cost V 8 bases and J 3 bases, with 12 bases left between them. CDR3 DNA: TGTGCCAGCGAACTAGGAGGTACAGATACGCAGTATTTT. As protein: CASELGGTDTQYF.

This clonotype has more than one count but fewer than ten. V is TRBV12-3 or TRBV12-4 and J is TRBJ2-4; D not certain. This CDR3 contains 14 residues. V gave up 5 bases and J gave up 0 bases, with 8 bases separating them. CDR3 residues: CASSPSLAKNIQYF. Written as DNA, the CDR3 is TGTGCCAGCAGTCCCAGTCTAGCCAAAAACATTCAGTACTTC.

This clonotype was seen more than once but under ten times. V gene TRBV30 combines with J gene TRBJ1-3, with unresolved D. CDR1 and CDR2 from the germline V gene are GTSNPN and SVGIG (reference sequence). The CDR3 length is 14 residues. V dropped 0 bases and J dropped 0 bases, with 6 bases sitting between them. The CDR3 DNA reads as TGTGCCTGGAGTGTAGGAAACTCTGGAAACACCATATATTTT. As protein: CAWSVGNSGNTIYF.

This chain connects TRBV20-1 to TRBJ1-2; a weak D match, TRBD1 (5 bases). V was pared by 5 bases and J by 1 base, with 8 bases between. Germline V CDR1 and CDR2: DFQATT, SNEGSKA (reference sequence). The CDR3 contains 12 residues. The CDR3 sequence: CSAPQVNYGYTF. The CDR3 region has the DNA TGCAGTGCTCCACAGGTTAACTATGGCTACACCTTC.

This clonotype has more than one count but fewer than ten. The CDR3 sequence is CASSQVAWTGAGNEQYF. The DNA of the CDR3 is TGTGCCAGCAGCCAAGTGGCTTGGACAGGGGCGGGAAACGAGCAGTACTTC. The rearrangement links TRBV4-2 to TRBJ2-7; the match to TRBD1 covers 9 bases. The germline CDR1 and CDR2 sequences are LGHNA and YNFKEQ. The junction had 12 bases not matched to a gene; V was cut back by 1 base and J by 5 bases. This CDR3 comprises 17 residues.

The sample holds a few counts of this clonotype. The V and J genes are TRBV12-3 or TRBV12-4 and TRBJ2-3; D remains unclear. V lost 6 bases and J lost 4, with 8 bases in between. The CDR3 has 12 amino acids. CDR3 in amino acids: CASRPGADTQYF. In nucleotides, the CDR3 is TGTGCCAGCAGGCCTGGGGCAGATACGCAGTATTTT.

There are many counts of this clonotype. CDR3 protein: CASSEVLAGGFREQYF. The CDR3 nucleotides are TGTGCCAGCAGCGAGGTATTAGCGGGAGGGTTCCGGGAGCAGTACTTC. The chain recombines TRBV6-5 with TRBJ2-7, with 11 bases lining up with TRBD2. Germline V gene sequence: CDR1 MNHEY, CDR2 SVGAGI. CDR3 size: 16 residues. V trimming: 6 bases; J trimming: 7 bases; junction bases outside the gene matches: 14.

The rearrangement joins TRBV5-4 to TRBJ1-2; no firm D call. The V gene lost 7 bases and the J gene lost 2 bases, with 12 bases spanning the gap. This CDR3 has 13 residues. Germline values: CDR1 SGHNT, CDR2 YYREEE (reference sequence). CDR3 in amino acids: CASGDRANYGYTF. The CDR3 region has the DNA TGTGCCAGCGGGGATCGAGCGAACTATGGCTACACCTTC.